This entry features one TCR beta chain sequence. This record comes from a study of shared clonotypes between healthy human individuals. The protocol was immunoSEQ multiplex PCR, while the TCRdb copy is restricted to in-frame clones and leaves out a portion. The table includes roughly 1,100,000 clones, more than 60% detected once. Germline lookup yields CDR1 SGHRS and CDR2 YFSETQ. CDR3 length: 15 residues. V shed 4 bases, J shed 2 bases, and the junction held 7 bases outside the gene matches. The sequenced material came from memory CD4+ T cells sorted from blood. Subset reported: CD45RA-negative fraction. This TCR derives from a man between 18 and 29 years old in good health. The J gene is TRBJ2-3, the V gene TRBV5-1, with 7 bases identical to TRBD1. DNA of the CDR3: TGCGCCAGCAGCACAATAACAGGGGCCACAGATACGCAGTATTTT. This translates into CASSTITGATDTQYF.